The text below deals with one TCR beta chain. Its matching antigen is unknown. This sample is part of a study of post-analysis software for immune sequencing data. The TCR beta cDNA libraries contained unique molecular identifiers. TCRdb called the PCR reads again in MiXCR, with one record for every CDR3 protein. The top ten hold around 4.5% of the sample, which has about 820,000 distinct CDR3 sequences, around 53% seen once. Study-level findings and limits: Five TRBV segments, including TRBV5-6, TRBV5-1 and TRBV20-1, were more frequent in patients than controls.

This CDR3 is built from 13 residues. The germline gives CDR1 MDHEN, CDR2 SYDVKM. V lost 5 bases, J lost 8 bases, and 6 bases stayed unmatched. Sequencing was performed on blood. The rearrangement uses TRBV28 and TRBJ1-2; TRBD1 matches 9 bases. The source is a girl aged 10 to 17 with multiple sclerosis. The DNA for the CDR3 is TGTGCCAGCAGTCTCACAGGGGGCTTGGGCTACACCTTC. This sequence encodes CASSLTGGLGYTF.